The source of this TCR beta chain is a study of shared clonotypes between healthy human individuals. Some clones are missing from TCRdb's copy, which holds only in-frame ones; the method was immunoSEQ multiplex PCR. The sample lists a few million clones; just over 90% were seen once. Points on this clone: Additional DNA sequences in this sample encode the identical CDR3.

V shed 3 bases and J shed 4 bases, with 13 bases lying between them. This CDR3 comprises 14 residues. Germline CDR1 is MDHEN and CDR2 is SYDVKM. Naive CD8 cells were CD45RO-negative, positively selected for CCR7, excluding terminally differentiated effector memory CD45RA+ cells. The receptor comes from a man between 18 and 35 years old in good health. Some clones in this sample may be carry-over from other donors' samples. The rearrangement joins TRBV28 to TRBJ2-7, with TRBD1 as a possible D gene (6 bases). Material for sequencing was naive CD8+ T cells from PBMCs. CDR3 sequence reads: CASSFAGGGYEQYF. CDR3 DNA: TGTGCCAGCAGTTTTGCTGGGGGCGGGTACGAGCAGTACTTC.